Below are 27 T cell receptor beta chains sequenced from a single sample in a study of T cells in Graves' hyperthyroidism and ophthalmopathy. Regions amplified from RNA transcripts were the TCR beta CDR3 regions. Researchers ran a first-round RT-PCR on the TCR CDR3 using the HTBI primer set. TCRdb redid the calling of the multiplex PCR reads with MiXCR, one entry per CDR3 protein. The sample lists some 460,000 distinct CDR3 sequences; approximately 14% were seen once. Sequenced material: blood. Receptor source: a woman between 18 and 29 years old with Graves' hyperthyroidism.

A word on this clonotype: Given a much more abundant clone one base away, this may be a read error. This chain joins TRBV20-1 and TRBJ1-6; maybe TRBD1 (5 bases). The CDR3 has 14 residues. CDR1 and CDR2 from the germline V gene are DFQATT and SNEGSKA (reference sequence). The V and J ends lost 0 bases and 9 bases respectively, with 12 bases between them. CDR3 loop: CSARDGGMGSPLHF. CDR3 bases: TGCAGTGCTAGAGACGGGGGGATGGGTTCACCCCTCCACTTT.

The rearrangement joins TRBV20-1 to TRBJ1-5; 12 bases map to TRBD1. V was pared by 4 bases and J by 1 base, with 8 bases of the junction left unmatched. The CDR3 sequence is 17 residues long. Germline values: CDR1 DFQATT, CDR2 SNEGSKA (reference sequence). The CDR3 DNA reads TGCAGTGCTAATACCGGGACAGGGGGCAGGAGCAATCAGCCCCAGCATTTT. It is translated as CSANTGTGGRSNQPQHF.

This clonotype showed up many times. The V and J genes are TRBV20-1 and TRBJ2-7; maybe TRBD1 (7 bases). The CDR3 is 16 amino acids. In germline, CDR1 is DFQATT, CDR2 SNEGSKA (reference sequence). With 0 bases removed from V and 9 bases from J, the gap between germline ends came to 24 bases. In DNA, the CDR3 is TGCAGTGCTAGAGAACCTCGGGACAGCGGAGCCGGGGGGCAGTACTTC. This encodes CSAREPRDSGAGGQYF.

The V gene is TRBV12-3 or TRBV12-4, the J gene TRBJ1-4; D possibly corresponds to TRBD1 (5 bases). Trimming removed 3 bases at V and 8 bases at J, with 10 bases between. The CDR3 covers 13 residues. CDR3 DNA sequence: TGTGCCAGCAGTTTGTCCTGGGGGGAAAAACTGTTTTTT. Residues: CASSLSWGEKLFF.

Ten or more counts support this clonotype. The genes are TRBV2 and TRBJ1-2; perhaps TRBD1 as D (6 bases). The CDR3 length is 15 residues. Germline V gives CDR1 SNHLY, CDR2 FYNNEI. With 3 bases removed from V and 8 bases from J, the gap between germline ends came to 19 bases. The DNA for the CDR3 is TGTGCCAGCAGTGAGTTTGGGGGCACGGAGTACGGCTACACCTTC. Translated, it gives CASSEFGGTEYGYTF.

The sample holds many counts of this clonotype. The chain combines TRBV19 with TRBJ2-2, with 7 nucleotides matching TRBD2. The CDR3 runs 16 residues. Germline lookup yields CDR1 LNHDA and CDR2 SQIVND (reference sequence). With 5 bases clipped from V and 0 bases from J, the junction kept 6 bases outside the gene matches. CDR3 loop: CASSFRLAANTGELFF. The CDR3, as DNA: TGTGCCAGTAGTTTTCGACTAGCCGCGAACACCGGGGAGCTGTTTTTT.

This clonotype was counted ten times or more. V and J are TRBV2 and TRBJ1-2; D is uncertain. Trimming shortened V by 8 bases and J by 2 bases, and 15 bases separated the two germline ends. This CDR3 has 14 residues. The V gene's germline CDR1 is SNHLY and CDR2 FYNNEI. CDR3 sequence: CASGPGSWNYGYTF. The CDR3 nucleotides read TGTGCCAGCGGGCCAGGCAGCTGGAACTATGGCTACACCTTC. The whole variable domain, filled in from reference TRBV2 and TRBJ1-2, reads EPEVTQTPSHQVTQMGQEVILRCVPISNHLYFYWYRQILGQKVEFLVSFYNNEISEKSEIFDDQFSVERPDGSNFTLKIRSTKLEDSAMYFCASGPGSWNYGYTFGSGTRLTVV.

This clonotype has at least ten counts. V and J are TRBV7-2 and TRBJ2-1; unclear D gene. This CDR3 spans 14 amino acids. The germline V gene has CDR1 SGHTA and CDR2 FQGNSA. The V end was cut by 5 bases, the J end by 0 bases, with 8 bases between. Here the CDR3 DNA reads TGTGCCAGCAGCCCAAGCAGCTCCTACAATGAGCAGTTCTTC. Protein product: CASSPSSSYNEQFF.

This clonotype was recorded many times. The chain joins TRBV9 to TRBJ2-5; the D gene could be TRBD1 or TRBD2 (6 bases each). The V gene lost 0 bases and the J gene lost 2 bases, with 11 bases spanning the gap. Germline values: CDR1 SGDLS, CDR2 YYNGEE. The CDR3 runs to 15 residues. CDR3 DNA sequence: TGTGCCAGCAGCGTAGCGGGGGCGGGTCAAGAGACCCAGTACTTC. It encodes CASSVAGAGQETQYF.

The V and J genes are TRBV7-9 and TRBJ2-1; 14 bases line up with TRBD2. Germline V gene sequence: CDR1 SEHNR, CDR2 FQNEAQ (reference sequence). This CDR3 has 17 amino acids. V was pared by 5 bases and J by 6 bases, with 9 bases of the junction left unmatched. CDR3: CASSGGGLAGAGNEQFF. The CDR3 DNA sequence: TGTGCCAGCAGCGGGGGGGGACTAGCGGGAGCAGGCAATGAGCAGTTCTTC.

This clonotype came up many times. The rearrangement joins TRBV6-1 to TRBJ2-7; 10 bases are a match to TRBD2. The CDR3 runs to 15 residues. Germline trimming cut 3 bases from V and 0 bases from J; bases unmatched to any gene: 2. CDR1 and CDR2 (germline): MNHNS, SASEGT. CDR3 sequence (DNA): TGTGCCAGCAGTGATACTAGCGGGACCTCCTACGAGCAGTACTTC. Its protein product is CASSDTSGTSYEQYF.

The CDR3 DNA is TGTGCCATCTCCCTCGCCCGGACAGGGACCGAGCAGTTCTTC. Its translation: CAISLARTGTEQFF. V usage is TRBV10-3 and J usage is TRBJ2-1; 8 nucleotides agree with TRBD1. The ends lost 8 bases at V and 10 bases at J; junction bases unmatched: 13. CDR3 size: 14 residues. Germline CDR1 is ENHRY and CDR2 is SYGVKD.

About this clonotype: It may be a read error: a sequence one base away is much more abundant. V gene TRBV5-1 combines with J gene TRBJ1-5; D unresolved. The V end was cut by 6 bases, the J end by 0 bases, with 10 bases between. Looked up from germline, CDR1 is SGHRS and CDR2 is YFSETQ. The CDR3 spans 14 residues. CDR3 bases: TGCGCCAGCAATAAGGGAGATAGCAATCAGCCCCAGCATTTT. It encodes CASNKGDSNQPQHF.

This clonotype has more than one count but fewer than ten. This chain joins TRBV20-1 and TRBJ2-1; TRBD2 aligns across 11 bases. V shed 0 bases, J shed 12 bases, and the junction held 10 bases outside the gene matches. The length of the CDR3 is 15 residues. Germline V gene lookup returns CDR1 DFQATT and CDR2 SNEGSKA (reference sequence). The DNA for the CDR3 is TGCAGTGCTAGAGACCCACTAGCGGGAGTTGAACGGCAGTTCTTC. Translation: CSARDPLAGVERQFF.

There are many counts of this clonotype. The chain has TRBV6-2 or TRBV6-3 and TRBJ1-5, with D uncertain. V lost 7 bases, J lost 4 bases, and 11 bases lay in between. CDR3 length equals 13 residues. CDR1 and CDR2 (germline): MNHEY, SVGEGT. The CDR3 sequence is CASTEVGNQPQHF. The DNA of the CDR3 is TGTGCCAGCACCGAGGTCGGGAATCAGCCCCAGCATTTT.

This clonotype turned up a few times. The chain links TRBV27 to TRBJ2-2; tentatively, D is TRBD2 (5 bases). V lost 2 bases to trimming and J lost 13 bases, with 8 bases between them. The germline V gene has CDR1 MNHEY and CDR2 SMNVEV (reference sequence). The CDR3 loop spans 11 amino acids. CDR3 residues: CASSLRGRLFF. CDR3 DNA sequence: TGTGCCAGCAGTTTAAGAGGGAGGCTGTTTTTT.

V usage is TRBV20-1 and J usage is TRBJ2-1; D is undetermined. CDR1 is DFQATT and CDR2 is SNEGSKA in the germline V gene (reference sequence). This CDR3 region has 16 residues. V shed 1 base and J shed 0 bases, with 13 bases lying between them. CDR3 in DNA: TGCAGTGCTAGAGCTCAACAGAGGAGCTCCTACAATGAGCAGTTCTTC. Translating gives CSARAQQRSSYNEQFF.

This clonotype showed up just a few times. The V and J genes are TRBV20-1 and TRBJ2-2; D may be TRBD2 (6 bases). The V gene lost 5 bases and the J gene lost 1 base, with 14 bases spanning the gap. The CDR3 runs 15 residues. Germline CDR1 and CDR2: DFQATT and SNEGSKA (reference sequence). The DNA of the CDR3 is TGCAGTGCTCTGCCGGGACTTAAGAACACCGGGGAGCTGTTTTTT. It specifies CSALPGLKNTGELFF.

This clonotype was recorded at least ten times. The V and J genes are TRBV4-1 and TRBJ2-7; 8 bases are shared with TRBD1. The V segment lost 3 bases and the J segment 4 bases; nucleotides outside the gene matches: 8. CDR3 length equals 15 residues. CDR1 and CDR2 (germline): MGHRA, YSYEKL. The CDR3 DNA is TGCGCCAGCAGCCAGCGACAGGGGCCCCGGTACGAGCAGTACTTC. Protein sequence: CASSQRQGPRYEQYF.

There are many counts of this clonotype. This sequence joins TRBV6-1 and TRBJ1-5; D is ambiguous. The CDR3 loop spans 16 amino acids. Looked up from germline, CDR1 is MNHNS and CDR2 is SASEGT. V lost 0 bases and J 6 bases, leaving 15 bases between the germline ends. In DNA, the CDR3 is TGTGCCAGCAGTGAAGCGGGCATCTTACGCAGTCAGCCCCAGCATTTT. Translation gives CASSEAGILRSQPQHF.

This clonotype has ten or more counts. The gene calls are TRBV30 and TRBJ1-4; D unclear. Trimming removed 0 bases from V and 8 bases from J, with 4 bases in between. Germline assignment: CDR1 GTSNPN and CDR2 SVGIG (reference sequence). CDR3 length: 11 residues. The CDR3 DNA sequence: TGTGCCTGGAGTGTAGAGGAAAAACTGTTTTTT. This gives the protein CAWSVEEKLFF.

This clonotype was seen at least ten times. The gene calls are TRBV28 and TRBJ2-7; 9 bases line up with TRBD2. This CDR3 region has 15 residues. In germline, CDR1 is MDHEN, CDR2 SYDVKM. Losses at the gene ends were 5 bases for V and 2 bases for J; bases not matched to a gene: 7. This CDR3 is CASSHLAGGTYEQYF. The CDR3 region has the DNA TGTGCCAGCAGTCATCTTGCGGGGGGGACCTACGAGCAGTACTTC.

Many counts were recorded for this clonotype. The rearrangement links TRBV12-3 or TRBV12-4 to TRBJ2-4; tentatively, D is TRBD1 or TRBD2 (5 bases each). CDR3 size: 14 residues. V lost 3 bases, J lost 0 bases, and 6 bases lay in between. The CDR3 region is CASSLGEAKNIQYF. The CDR3 DNA sequence: TGTGCCAGCAGTTTGGGGGAAGCCAAAAACATTCAGTACTTC.

This clonotype came up a few times. This chain links TRBV6-1 with TRBJ2-1; the D gene is possibly TRBD1 (6 bases). With 6 bases removed from V and 8 bases from J, the gap between germline ends came to 23 bases. This CDR3 contains 16 residues. CDR1 and CDR2 from the germline V gene are MNHNS and SASEGT. In DNA form, the CDR3 reads TGTGCCAGCAGCCTTATTCCGGGACACTCTCAATATGAGCAGTTCTTC. Protein sequence: CASSLIPGHSQYEQFF.

This clonotype has at least ten counts. The gene calls are TRBV10-2 and TRBJ2-5; TRBD1 matches 9 bases. In germline, CDR1 is WSHSY, CDR2 SAAADI. Losses at the gene ends were 6 bases for V and 5 bases for J; bases not matched to a gene: 7. This CDR3 has 14 residues. CDR3 sequence: CASRDRGRSETQYF. CDR3 in DNA: TGCGCCAGCAGGGACAGGGGACGATCGGAGACCCAGTACTTC.

The sample holds many counts of this clonotype. The chain couples TRBV28 to TRBJ2-3, with D perhaps matching TRBD1 (5 bases). The CDR3 is 15 residues long. Germline V gene data show CDR1 as MDHEN and CDR2 as SYDVKM. Trimming shortened V by 4 bases and J by 1 base, and 12 bases separated the two germline ends. CDR3 nucleotide sequence: TGTGCCAGCAGTTACGGACACCGGGGCACAGATACGCAGTATTTT. Encoded protein: CASSYGHRGTDTQYF.

This clonotype was found many times. J is TRBJ1-2 and V is TRBV5-1; D is unclear. This CDR3 spans 12 amino acids. V gave up 4 bases and J gave up 0 bases, with 4 bases separating them. Germline loops: CDR1 SGHRS, CDR2 YFSETQ. The CDR3 region is CASSDTNYGYTF. As DNA, the CDR3 is TGCGCCAGCAGCGACACTAACTATGGCTACACCTTC.